These T cell receptor beta chains were read from a single sample in a study of blood T cell repertoires in COVID-19. Profiling relied on immunoSEQ multiplex PCR, and the TCRdb table lists in-frame clones only, not all of them. The sample shows over 200,000 clones, roughly 87% of them seen only once. Material: peripheral blood. The receptors shown here come from a man aged 35 to 55 with active or convalescent COVID-19. Each CDR3 is given with its conserved first and last residue. D genes are given only for firm matches. Size is stated for part of the rows, as once, few or many counts, or as a class when the clone is expanded.

CDR3: CASSFRFSGANVLTF
DNA: TGTGCCAGCAGCTTCCGGTTCTCTGGGGCCAACGTCCTGACTTTC
D: -
V: TRBV5-6
size: once
J: TRBJ2-6

CDR3: CASSPLAGDTVNTIYF
DNA: TGTGCCAGCAGCCCGCTCGCGGGGGATACGGTAAACACCATATATTTT
D: -
V: TRBV3-1/TRBV3-2
size: -
J: TRBJ1-3

CDR3: CASSLYAGSSYNEQFF
DNA: TGTGCCAGCAGTTTATACGCGGGGAGCTCCTACAATGAGCAGTTCTTC
D: -
V: TRBV27
size: -
J: TRBJ2-1

CDR3: CASTRDTRLVGSGNTIYF
DNA: TGTGCCAGTACACGGGACACCCGACTGGTGGGCTCTGGAAACACCATATATTTT
D: -
V: TRBV19
size: -
J: TRBJ1-3

CDR3: CAISSAGDTQYF
DNA: TGTGCCATCAGTTCAGCGGGGGATACGCAGTATTTT
D: TRBD2
V: TRBV10-3
size: -
J: TRBJ2-3

CDR3: CSVEGWTGGHNEQFF
DNA: TGCAGCGTTGAAGGGTGGACAGGGGGCCACAATGAGCAGTTCTTC
D: TRBD1
V: TRBV29-1
size: -
J: TRBJ2-1

CDR3: CARRRAGGKSSYEQYF
DNA: TGCGCCCGCCGCCGGGCGGGGGGGAAAAGCTCCTACGAGCAGTACTTC
D: TRBD2
V: TRBV5-1
size: -
J: TRBJ2-7

CDR3: CASSLPGTSDGAFF
DNA: TGTGCCAGCAGTCTCCCCGGGACATCCGACGGGGCTTTCTTT
D: -
V: TRBV6-5
size: -
J: TRBJ1-1

CDR3: CASSPSGGSYEQYF
DNA: TGTGCCAGCAGTCCTAGCGGGGGGTCCTACGAGCAGTACTTC
D: TRBD2
V: TRBV6-4
size: once
J: TRBJ2-7

CDR3: CASSIQGTGSPLHF
DNA: TGTGCCAGCAGTATACAGGGGACGGGTTCACCCCTCCACTTT
D: TRBD1
V: TRBV6-5
size: -
J: TRBJ1-6

CDR3: CASGDQGLNTEAFF
DNA: TGTGCCAGCGGCGACCAGGGGTTGAACACTGAAGCTTTCTTT
D: -
V: TRBV25-1
size: -
J: TRBJ1-1

CDR3: CAWSRRNTDTQYF
DNA: TGTGCCTGGAGTCGCAGGAACACAGATACGCAGTATTTT
D: -
V: TRBV30
size: -
J: TRBJ2-3

CDR3: CASSEPVLTGTEAFF
DNA: TGCGCCAGCAGTGAGCCCGTCTTGACAGGGACTGAAGCTTTCTTT
D: TRBD1
V: TRBV10-2
size: -
J: TRBJ1-1

CDR3: CASSLIRGGPYNEQFF
DNA: TGTGCCAGCAGCTTAATTCGCGGGGGACCCTACAATGAGCAGTTCTTC
D: TRBD2
V: TRBV7-3
size: -
J: TRBJ2-1

CDR3: CASSLGDRETGNTIYF
DNA: TGTGCCAGCAGCCTCGGCGACAGGGAGACGGGAAACACCATATATTTT
D: TRBD1
V: TRBV7-9
size: -
J: TRBJ1-3

CDR3: CASRAQYTEAFF
DNA: TGTGCCAGCAGGGCACAGTACACTGAAGCTTTCTTT
D: -
V: TRBV11-2
size: -
J: TRBJ1-1

CDR3: CASSPGLDTGELFF
DNA: TGCGCCAGCAGCCCAGGACTGGACACCGGGGAGCTGTTTTTT
D: -
V: TRBV4-1
size: -
J: TRBJ2-2

CDR3: CACGRGDTEAFF
DNA: TGTGCCTGCGGGAGGGGTGACACTGAAGCTTTCTTT
D: -
V: TRBV28
size: -
J: TRBJ1-1

CDR3: CASSRTGLQETQYF
DNA: TGTGCCAGCAGCCGTACGGGACTCCAAGAGACCCAGTACTTC
D: -
V: TRBV11-2
size: -
J: TRBJ2-5

CDR3: CASSLDRGASPLHF
DNA: TGTGCCAGCAGCCTAGACAGGGGAGCTTCACCCCTCCACTTT
D: TRBD1
V: TRBV2
size: -
J: TRBJ1-6

CDR3: CASSLGGDLSYNEQFF
DNA: TGTGCCAGTAGTTTGGGGGGGGACCTGTCCTACAATGAGCAGTTCTTC
D: TRBD2
V: TRBV19
size: -
J: TRBJ2-1